A selection of T cell receptor beta chains follows, all from one sample in a study of blood T cell repertoires in COVID-19. Clones were sequenced by immunoSEQ multiplex PCR, and TCRdb holds only the in-frame ones, with some missing. The sample carries tens of thousands of clones, roughly 80% recorded once. The specimen sequenced was peripheral blood. These receptor sequences come from a human donor in a cohort sampled during active or convalescent COVID-19. Each CDR3 is given with its conserved first and last residue. Each record gives: D gene, J gene, V gene, clone size, CDR3 protein, CDR3 DNA. D genes are given only for firm matches. The size field is filled for only some rows; it gives once, few, many or a size class.

D: TRBD1
J: TRBJ2-3
V: TRBV4-1
size: few
CDR3: CASSQLTGGGADTQYF
DNA: TGCGCCAGCAGCCAACTGACAGGGGGCGGCGCAGATACGCAGTATTTT

D: TRBD2
J: TRBJ2-3
V: TRBV5-6
size: .
CDR3: CASSSLAGAAIDTQYF
DNA: TGTGCCAGCAGCTCCCTAGCGGGGGCGGCTATAGATACGCAGTATTTT

D: .
J: TRBJ2-5
V: TRBV27
size: .
CDR3: CASSHRGTQETQYF
DNA: TGTGCCAGCAGTCATCGCGGGACTCAAGAGACCCAGTACTTC

D: .
J: TRBJ1-5
V: TRBV27
size: .
CDR3: CASSLGQGDQPQHF
DNA: TGTGCCAGCAGTTTAGGGCAGGGCGATCAGCCCCAGCATTTT

D: .
J: TRBJ2-5
V: TRBV3-1/TRBV3-2
size: .
CDR3: CASSQRGRDQYF
DNA: TGTGCCAGCAGCCAAAGAGGGAGAGACCAGTACTTC

D: .
J: TRBJ2-3
V: TRBV18
size: .
CDR3: CASSPYSSTDTQYF
DNA: TGTGCCAGCTCACCATACAGCTCCACAGATACGCAGTATTTT

D: .
J: TRBJ1-6
V: TRBV19
size: .
CDR3: CASSGGVTESPLHF
DNA: TGTGCCAGTAGTGGGGGGGTTACCGAGTCACCCCTCCACTTT

D: .
J: TRBJ1-2
V: TRBV4-3
size: .
CDR3: CASSQDNWANYGYTF
DNA: TGCGCCAGCAGCCAAGATAATTGGGCAAACTATGGCTACACCTTC

D: .
J: TRBJ2-3
V: TRBV10-3
size: .
CDR3: CAISDGSTDTQYF
DNA: TGTGCCATCAGTGACGGGTCCACAGATACGCAGTATTTT

D: TRBD1
J: TRBJ1-2
V: TRBV6-2/TRBV6-3
size: .
CDR3: CASSREADRVYGYTF
DNA: TGTGCCAGCAGCCGAGAGGCGGACAGGGTTTACGGCTACACCTTC